This TCR beta chain was captured in a study of blood T cell repertoires in COVID-19. As for the study in general: COVID-19 samples collected from the United States, Italy and Spain covered acute and convalescent phases. T cells, B-cell-depleted T cells, or PBMCs provided the cDNA or gDNA that served as material.

Authors' processing steps: Nucleated cell counts were estimated from reference gene primer amplification. Repertoires were generated with immunoSEQ multiplex PCR, while TCRdb's copy carries only in-frame clones and drops some. V and J calls and clone size are given by that table; D and trimming were obtained from the DNA. The data show roughly 75,000 clones, 81% seen once. The CDR3 is 14 amino acids. V was cut by 8 bases and J by 0 bases, with 11 bases left in between. Germline V lookup: CDR1 SNHLY, CDR2 FYNNEI. The TCR originated in a woman between 65 and 79 years old with acute or convalescent COVID-19. The chain employs TRBV2 and TRBJ1-5; no clear D. Sequencing was carried out using peripheral blood. Here the CDR3 reads CASSRPDSNQPQHF. CDR3 in DNA: TGTGCCAGCTCGCGGCCGGATAGCAATCAGCCCCAGCATTTT.